The entry that follows covers one T cell receptor (beta chain) sequence. The sample belongs to a study of blood T cell repertoires in COVID-19. At the level of the study: Nucleic acid was either cDNA or gDNA, and it came from T cells, B-cell-depleted T cells, or PBMCs.

The CDR3 is made up of 13 amino acids. Deletions cut 5 bases from V and 5 bases from J, with 12 bases between. The germline V gene encodes CDR1 MDHEN and CDR2 SYDVKM. Libraries were prepared by immunoSEQ multiplex PCR; TCRdb keeps only in-frame clonotypes and omits some of them. Of 320,000 or so clones in the sample, around 85% were seen once. The clonotype originates from a young woman who had been exposed to COVID-19. Sequenced: PBMCs or T cells enriched from blood (not recorded which). J is TRBJ1-2 and V is TRBV28; perhaps TRBD1 as D (6 bases). The CDR3 DNA is TGTGCCAGCAGTGTATCACAGGGATATGGCTACACCTTC. Translated: CASSVSQGYGYTF.